The 16 T cell receptor beta chains listed next were all sequenced from one sample in a study of T-cell reconstitution after alpha-beta-depleted transplantation in children. Unique molecular identifiers were used to barcode this TCRbeta library. TCRdb re-called the PCR reads with MiXCR, one entry per CDR3 protein. The repertoire holds around 200,000 distinct CDR3 sequences, approximately 10% seen once, with around 6.2% in the top ten. The sequences come from PBMCs from the stem cell graft donor, collected from the stem cell graft. These receptors came from a human donor who donated a stem cell graft to a child with acute lymphoblastic leukemia.

This clonotype appeared a few times. J is TRBJ1-2 and V is TRBV14; 9 nucleotides line up with TRBD1. Germline V gene sequence: CDR1 SGHDN, CDR2 FVKESK. This CDR3 has 15 residues. Trimming removed 4 bases from V and 4 bases from J; junction bases left unmatched: 7. CDR3: CASSRQRDRAYGYTF. CDR3 sequence (DNA): TGTGCCAGCAGCCGACAAAGGGACAGGGCCTATGGCTACACCTTC.

This chain joins TRBV7-7 and TRBJ2-7, with TRBD1 identical over 10 bases. CDR1 is SSHAT and CDR2 is FNYEAQ in the germline V gene (reference sequence). The V gene end was trimmed by 5 bases and the J gene end by 1 base; junction bases not matched to a gene: 5. The CDR3 length is 15 residues. The CDR3 region has the DNA TGTGCCAGCAGCATGGACAGGGGGAGGTCCTACGAGCAGTACTTC. It yields the protein CASSMDRGRSYEQYF.

The chain recombines TRBV11-2 with TRBJ2-3; tentative D call: TRBD2 (7 bases). Germline loops: CDR1 SGHAT, CDR2 FQNNGV. V lost 5 bases and J lost 2, with 14 bases in between. This CDR3 is 15 amino acids long. CDR3 region: CASSPKGGATDTQYF. As DNA, the CDR3 is TGTGCCAGCAGCCCCAAAGGGGGGGCCACAGATACGCAGTATTTT.

The J gene is TRBJ2-5, the V gene TRBV6-1; the D gene is possibly TRBD1 (7 bases). From germline, CDR1 is MNHNS and CDR2 SASEGT. This CDR3 has 13 residues. With 6 bases removed from V and 5 bases from J, the gap between germline ends came to 13 bases. Here the CDR3 reads CASREGAGETQYF. CDR3 in DNA: TGTGCCAGCAGGGAGGGGGCAGGGGAGACCCAGTACTTC.

The chain combines TRBV6-4 with TRBJ2-5; 7 bases are shared with TRBD1. The CDR3 loop spans 15 amino acids. Germline-derived CDR1 and CDR2 are MRHNA and SNTAGT. With 5 bases clipped from V and 5 bases from J, the junction kept 11 bases outside the gene matches. CDR3 region: CASSPRDSGQETQYF. CDR3 bases: TGTGCCAGCAGTCCCCGGGACAGTGGGCAGGAGACCCAGTACTTC.

This clonotype was recorded many times. This chain connects TRBV5-6 to TRBJ1-3, with TRBD1 matching over 8 bases. V gave up 5 bases and J gave up 4 bases; unmatched junction bases: 8. The V gene's germline CDR1 is SGHDT and CDR2 YYEEEE. CDR3 length equals 15 residues. CDR3 sequence reads: CASSFEGTGGNTIYF. The DNA for the CDR3 is TGTGCCAGCAGTTTCGAGGGGACAGGAGGAAACACCATATATTTT.

This clonotype was counted once. The chain has TRBV27 and TRBJ2-1; a weak D match, TRBD1 (6 bases). The CDR3 extends over 15 amino acids. Germline values: CDR1 MNHEY, CDR2 SMNVEV (reference sequence). The V end was cut by 4 bases, the J end by 3 bases, with 13 bases between. In DNA, the CDR3 is TGTGCCAGCAGTTGGTACCGGGACAACTACAATGAGCAGTTCTTC. Translated: CASSWYRDNYNEQFF.

This clonotype was detected a few times. CDR3 protein: CASSSARTGVNYGYTF. The CDR3, as DNA: TGTGCCAGCAGTTCGGCCCGGACAGGAGTCAACTATGGCTACACCTTC. The J gene is TRBJ1-2, the V gene TRBV27; 7 nucleotides align to TRBD1. The germline gives CDR1 MNHEY, CDR2 SMNVEV (reference sequence). CDR3 length equals 16 residues. Trimming cost V 4 bases and J 2 bases; bases outside gene matches: 10.

This clonotype came up a few times. The V call is TRBV2, the J call TRBJ1-4; 7 nucleotides line up with TRBD1. This CDR3 has 13 residues. CDR1 is SNHLY, CDR2 FYNNEI, per germline. Trimming removed 6 bases from V and 10 bases from J; junction bases left unmatched: 8. The CDR3 sequence is CASRDRQGGKLFF. In DNA, the CDR3 is TGTGCCAGCAGGGATAGACAGGGTGGAAAACTGTTTTTT.

This clonotype was recorded a few times. The rearrangement uses TRBV5-1 and TRBJ2-1, with 8 bases lining up with TRBD2. Looked up from germline, CDR1 is SGHRS and CDR2 is YFSETQ. There are 13 residues in the CDR3. The trim removed 6 bases at V and 10 bases at J, leaving 9 bases unmatched. DNA of the CDR3: TGCGCCAGCAAGTCCCAGCGGGGGTTAGAGCAGTTCTTC. It is translated as CASKSQRGLEQFF.

The rearrangement joins TRBV25-1 to TRBJ1-1; possible D gene TRBD1, 5 bases. The germline V gene encodes CDR1 MGHDK and CDR2 SYGVNS. The CDR3 covers 14 residues. The V and J ends lost 8 bases and 5 bases respectively, with 18 bases between them. The CDR3 DNA reads as TGTGCCAGCCACGACAGACGCCATGAGACTGAAGCTTTCTTT. This gives the protein CASHDRRHETEAFF.

The CDR3 protein is CASSLGGDMNTEAFF. DNA of the CDR3: TGTGCCAGCAGTTTGGGGGGAGACATGAACACTGAAGCTTTCTTT. The rearrangement joins TRBV12-3 or TRBV12-4 to TRBJ1-1, with D tentatively TRBD1 (5 bases). Trimming pared 3 bases from V and 0 bases from J, leaving 11 bases between. CDR3 length: 15 residues.

The sample holds a few counts of this clonotype. This chain joins TRBV12-3 or TRBV12-4 and TRBJ2-1; D remains unclear. V was cut by 3 bases and J by 5 bases, with 8 bases left in between. The CDR3 runs 13 residues. The CDR3 bases are TGTGCCAGCAGTTTTCAAGGAAACAATGAGCAGTTCTTC. Its translation is CASSFQGNNEQFF.

This clonotype was detected a few times. The chain couples TRBV6-5 to TRBJ1-6; D not certain. V was trimmed by 2 bases and J by 15 bases, leaving 11 bases between them. Germline assignment: CDR1 MNHEY and CDR2 SVGAGI. The CDR3 consists of 12 residues. This chain's CDR3 is CASSYPEGLLHF. CDR3 in DNA: TGTGCCAGCAGTTACCCGGAAGGCCTCCTCCACTTT.

This clonotype was counted many times. The chain joins TRBV10-3 to TRBJ1-2; D unclear. This CDR3 contains 13 residues. Germline assignment: CDR1 ENHRY and CDR2 SYGVKD. The germline V and J ends were trimmed by 7 bases and 7 bases, with 16 bases remaining between them. The CDR3 DNA follows: TGTGCCATCACCTCCGAAATGAGGTCTGGCTACACCTTC. Residues: CAITSEMRSGYTF.

The chain joins TRBV7-6 to TRBJ2-2; 7 nucleotides align to TRBD1. Germline V CDR1 and CDR2: SGHVS, FNYEAQ. The trim removed 1 base at V and 4 bases at J, leaving 6 bases unmatched. The CDR3 loop spans 16 amino acids. The CDR3 DNA is TGTGCCAGCAGCTTAGTTAGACAGGGCGGCACCGGGGAGCTGTTTTTT. Its protein is CASSLVRQGGTGELFF.